Shown below are 14 T cell receptor beta chains from a single sample sequenced in a study of Graves' ophthalmopathy and Graves' hyperthyroidism. As the template, RNA transcripts were used to amplify TCR beta CDR3 regions. HTBI primers were employed in first-round RT-PCR, then a second-round multiplex PCR followed. TCRdb recomputed calls from the multiplex PCR reads with MiXCR, one row per CDR3 protein. The sample includes roughly 1.1 million distinct CDR3 sequences, 35% to 40% seen only once; the top ten take more than 9.5%. Sequencing was done on a sample of peripheral blood or thyroid tissue (not recorded which). The receptors stem from an adult man with Graves' hyperthyroidism.

The V call is TRBV7-8, the J call TRBJ2-2; D is possibly TRBD2 (6 bases). Germline V CDR1 and CDR2: SGHVS, FQNEAQ. Trimming pared 1 base from V and 1 base from J, leaving 10 bases between. The CDR3 runs to 16 residues. CDR3 region: CASSLGGLGNTGELFF. CDR3 bases: TGTGCCAGCAGCTTAGGGGGACTCGGGAACACCGGGGAGCTGTTTTTT.

This clonotype was counted between two and nine times. Just one base apart from a much larger clone, this may be a read error. The chain carries TRBV20-1 and TRBJ2-7; 7 bases are a match to TRBD2. CDR1 DFQATT and CDR2 SNEGSKA come from the germline V gene (reference sequence). The CDR3 runs to 15 residues. The CDR3 here is CNALTPSGGSKEQYF. The CDR3 DNA reads TGCAATGCTCTCACCCCTAGCGGCGGCTCGAAAGAGCAGTACTTC.

Many counts were recorded for this clonotype. V usage is TRBV12-3 or TRBV12-4 and J usage is TRBJ1-5; D not resolved. Trimming removed 5 bases at V and 7 bases at J, with 12 bases between. The CDR3 runs 13 residues. CDR3 bases: TGTGCCAGCAGTCTCTTTCCCAAGCAGCCCCAGCATTTT. This gives the protein CASSLFPKQPQHF.

V gene TRBV7-2 combines with J gene TRBJ2-7; no reliable D call. Trimming removed 5 bases from V and 3 bases from J, with 11 bases in between. Germline V gene sequence: CDR1 SGHTA, CDR2 FQGNSA. This CDR3 is built from 13 residues. The CDR3 is CASSAGRIYEQYF. CDR3 nucleotide sequence: TGTGCCAGCAGCGCCGGCCGGATCTACGAGCAGTACTTC. The full variable domain, with the rest looked up from reference TRBV7-2 and TRBJ2-7, is GAGVSQSPSNKVTEKGKDVELRCDPISGHTALYWYRQSLGQGLEFLIYFQGNSAPDKSGLPSDRFSAERTGGSVSTLTIQRTQQEDSAVYLCASSAGRIYEQYFGPGTRLTVT.

This clonotype was counted many times. The chain is built from TRBV7-8 and TRBJ2-7, with 7 bases fitting TRBD1. Germline CDR1 reads SGHVS; CDR2 reads FQNEAQ. The CDR3 has 15 residues. V shed 4 bases and J 3 bases; nucleotides not matched to a gene: 9. CDR3 coding DNA: TGTGCCAGCAGCTCGCAGACAGGGTCAAGCTACGAGCAGTACTTC. Protein product: CASSSQTGSSYEQYF.

The chain combines TRBV6-5 with TRBJ2-2; tentatively, D is TRBD2 (7 bases). The CDR3 spans 15 residues. Germline values: CDR1 MNHEY, CDR2 SVGAGI. Trimming removed 6 bases from V and 5 bases from J, with 16 bases in between. CDR3 DNA: TGTGCCAGCAGAAAAGGGGGGGCGCGAACCGGGGAGCTGTTTTTT. Protein product: CASRKGGARTGELFF.

The chain links TRBV20-1 to TRBJ1-1; D gene ambiguous. This CDR3 has 14 amino acids. Germline assignment: CDR1 DFQATT and CDR2 SNEGSKA (reference sequence). Trimming took off 0 bases at V and 5 bases at J, with 13 bases between the two ends. Written as DNA, the CDR3 is TGCAGTGCTAGAGATCGTGGAGTATCGACTGAAGCTTTCTTT. Translation gives CSARDRGVSTEAFF.

The chain employs TRBV19 and TRBJ2-5; 7 bases line up with TRBD1. CDR3 length equals 13 residues. Looked up from germline, CDR1 is LNHDA and CDR2 is SQIVND (reference sequence). After removal of 7 bases from V and 2 bases from J, the junction contained 4 bases not matched to a gene. The CDR3 DNA reads TGTGCCAGTAAACGACAGGGACAAGAGACCCAGTACTTC. Protein product: CASKRQGQETQYF.

This clonotype was counted a single time. The chain has TRBV7-9 and TRBJ1-1; D is possibly TRBD1 (5 bases). This CDR3 has 13 amino acids. V shed 6 bases and J shed 8 bases, with 16 bases lying between them. CDR1 is SEHNR and CDR2 is FQNEAQ in the germline V gene (reference sequence). The CDR3 region is CASSPMRRTEAFF. DNA of the CDR3: TGTGCCAGCAGTCCCATGAGACGGACAGAAGCTTTCTTT.

This clonotype was counted only a few times. This chain connects TRBV13 to TRBJ2-7; a possible D gene is TRBD2 (7 bases). Germline V lookup: CDR1 PRHDT, CDR2 FYEKMQ (reference sequence). With 5 bases removed from V and 3 bases from J, the gap between germline ends came to 20 bases. The CDR3 covers 16 residues. DNA of the CDR3: TGTGCCAGCAGCCCTGGGAAAGGGGGGGTAGGCTACGAGCAGTACTTC. As protein: CASSPGKGGVGYEQYF.

The rearrangement joins TRBV5-1 to TRBJ1-4, with no clear D. Trimming removed 3 bases at V and 7 bases at J, with 16 bases between. CDR1 is SGHRS and CDR2 is YFSETQ in the germline V gene. The CDR3 totals 15 residues. This CDR3 reads CASSWMGPKGEKLFF. CDR3 in DNA: TGCGCCAGCAGCTGGATGGGCCCGAAGGGTGAAAAACTGTTTTTT.

This clonotype was counted between two and nine times. J is TRBJ1-4 and V is TRBV20-1; D not certain. The germline CDR1 and CDR2 sequences are DFQATT and SNEGSKA (reference sequence). Deletions cut 3 bases from V and 5 bases from J, with 10 bases between. This CDR3 has 13 amino acids. The CDR3 DNA sequence: TGCAGTGCTAGTTTGCAGTCGAATGAAAAACTGTTTTTT. This encodes CSASLQSNEKLFF.

This chain joins TRBV12-3 or TRBV12-4 and TRBJ2-7; unclear D gene. The V end lost 3 bases, the J end lost 2 bases, and 11 bases lay between the germline ends. CDR3 length: 14 residues. For the CDR3, the DNA is TGTGCCAGCAGTTTTGATCGCCAAACCTACGAGCAGTACTTC. Protein: CASSFDRQTYEQYF.

This clonotype was recorded many times. The chain carries TRBV29-1 and TRBJ2-5; D is tentatively TRBD1 or TRBD2 (6 bases each). The CDR3 totals 15 residues. Looked up from germline, CDR1 is SQVTM and CDR2 is ANQGSEA. V lost 3 bases and J lost 1, with 15 bases in between. The CDR3 reads CSVEERGAPQETQYF. In DNA form, the CDR3 reads TGCAGCGTTGAGGAAAGGGGGGCACCCCAAGAGACCCAGTACTTC.